The clone carrying this T cell receptor beta chain is a singleton in its sample. Under the authors' procedure: Reference gene primer amplification yielded estimated nucleated cell counts. The data were produced by immunoSEQ multiplex PCR, yet TCRdb's version contains in-frame clones alone and is incomplete. Clonal size and the V and J genes are those of that table, whereas D and trimming came from the DNA. Counted here are hundreds of thousands of clones, approximately 80% occurring once; the ten biggest clones make up about 4.8%. This CDR3 contains 15 residues. Trimming removed 3 bases from V and 3 bases from J; junction bases left unmatched: 8. Germline V gene data show CDR1 as MNHEY and CDR2 as SVGEGT. This entry is derived from a study of blood T cell repertoires in COVID-19. Study-wide context: There were acute and convalescent COVID-19 samples, and they came from the United States, Italy and Spain. From T cells, B-cell-depleted T cells, or PBMCs came the material, which was cDNA or gDNA.

This clonotype was obtained from a woman aged 70-85 years with acute or convalescent COVID-19. This sequence joins TRBV6-2 or TRBV6-3 and TRBJ2-7; 7 positions agree with TRBD2. Material for sequencing was peripheral blood. The CDR3 coding sequence is TGTGCCAGCAGTTATGTCGCTAGCGGTCTCTACGAGCAGTACTTC. Translated: CASSYVASGLYEQYF.